This is a list of T cell receptor beta chains from one sample in a study of T-cell reconstitution after alpha-beta-depleted transplantation in children. TCRdb used MiXCR to reprocess the PCR reads, holding one entry per CDR3 protein. The repertoire includes around 300,000 distinct CDR3 sequences, over 7% of them detected once, and over 7.5% sits in the top ten. The sequences come from peripheral blood, collected 360 days after TCRalphabeta/CD19-depleted stem cell transplant. These receptor sequences come from a female patient aged 2-9 years who had a stem cell transplant for Fanconi anemia, so the T cells may come from the graft donor. Each CDR3 is given with its conserved first and last residue. A D gene is named only where the DNA matches it firmly. Only part of the rows carry a size: once, few, many, or a class if the clone is expanded.

j_call	d_call	clone_size	v_call	cdr3_nt	cdr3_aa
TRBJ2-1	-	few	TRBV3-1	TGTGCCAGCAGCCCTCTAGGTAGAGGAGGGTCTGTCAATGAGCAGTTCTTC	CASSPLGRGGSVNEQFF
TRBJ2-6	-	few	TRBV3-1	TGTGCCAGCAGCCAAGCGCGGGCGCCTGGGGCCAACGTCCTGACTTTC	CASSQARAPGANVLTF
TRBJ2-5	-	many	TRBV7-6	TGTGCCAGCAGCTTCATTGCAGGATTACAGGGAGAGACCCAGTACTTC	CASSFIAGLQGETQYF
TRBJ1-2	-	many	TRBV4-2	TGTGCCAGCAGCCAAGATCCGAGAGGGTACGGCTACACCTTC	CASSQDPRGYGYTF
TRBJ1-5	-	many	TRBV5-1	TGCGCCAGCAGCTTGAACGCCGGAGAAAATCAGCCCCAGCATTTT	CASSLNAGENQPQHF
TRBJ1-1	-	-	TRBV28	TGTGCCAGCAGCCGAAATACAGGGCTAGCTTTCTTT	CASSRNTGLAFF
TRBJ2-7	-	few	TRBV4-1	TGCGCCAGCAGCCAAGATGTACAGGGTTACGAGCAGTACTTC	CASSQDVQGYEQYF
TRBJ1-4	-	many	TRBV16	TGTGCCAGCAGCCAAAGGACAAATGAAAAACTGTTTTTT	CASSQRTNEKLFF
TRBJ2-3	TRBD1	many	TRBV5-6	TGTGCCAGCAGTTTTGTCCCGGGACAGCAAACCACAGATACGCAGTATTTT	CASSFVPGQQTTDTQYF
TRBJ2-2	TRBD1	few	TRBV11-2	TGTGCCAGCAGCACCTACAGGGGGAACACCGGGGAGCTGTTTTTT	CASSTYRGNTGELFF
TRBJ2-3	-	-	TRBV4-1	TGCGCCAGCAGCCAAGTTCCAGCGGCAGCAGATACGCAGTATTTT	CASSQVPAAADTQYF
TRBJ2-1	-	many	TRBV12-3/TRBV12-4	TGTGCCAGCAGCCTCCGTTGGCAAGACTACAATGAGCAGTTCTTC	CASSLRWQDYNEQFF
TRBJ2-1	TRBD1	few	TRBV7-9	TGTGCCAGCAGCGGGGGGACAGGGGTATACAATGAGCAGTTCTTC	CASSGGTGVYNEQFF
TRBJ1-4	-	-	TRBV3-1	TGTGCCAGCAGCCAAGTTACGGCTGAAAAACTGTTTTTT	CASSQVTAEKLFF
TRBJ2-6	-	-	TRBV5-5	TGTGCCAGCAGCTTGGCCGGGGGATTACCACCTGGGGCCAACGTCCTGACTTTC	CASSLAGGLPPGANVLTF
TRBJ2-5	TRBD2	many	TRBV9	TGTGCCAGCAGCACCTCCGGGACTAGCGGGGTTGGCCAAGAGACCCAGTACTTC	CASSTSGTSGVGQETQYF
TRBJ2-7	TRBD1	many	TRBV10-3	TGTGCCATCAGCCGGACAGGGTCCCCCTACGAGCAGTACTTC	CAISRTGSPYEQYF
TRBJ1-1	-	-	TRBV19	TGTGCCAGTACCTATGGGAAGTCTGAAGCTTTCTTT	CASTYGKSEAFF
TRBJ2-1	-	many	TRBV27	TGTGCCAGCAGTTTATTTCTACAGGGAGTCAATGAGCAGTTCTTC	CASSLFLQGVNEQFF
TRBJ2-5	TRBD1	many	TRBV29-1	TGCAGCGTGGAACCCTCCGGGACAGGGTTGGAGACCCAGTACTTC	CSVEPSGTGLETQYF
TRBJ2-3	-	-	TRBV2	TGTGCCTGCAGTCGATCGGACTTTTCCCAGACGAGCACAGATACGCAGTATTTT	CACSRSDFSQTSTDTQYF
TRBJ2-3	TRBD2	-	TRBV11-2	TGTGCCAGCAGCTACAACCTAGCGGGGGCCCCAGATACGCAGTATTTT	CASSYNLAGAPDTQYF
TRBJ2-3	TRBD2	-	TRBV20-1	TGCAGTGCTGCACCGGGACTAGCGGGGGGCCTGTTGGATACGCAGTATTTT	CSAAPGLAGGLLDTQYF
TRBJ2-3	-	many	TRBV7-9	TGTGCCAGCAGCTTAGACCCCTGGGGGAGAGAGGCAGATACGCAGTATTTT	CASSLDPWGREADTQYF
TRBJ2-3	-	-	TRBV9	TGTGCCAGCAGCGTTGCCAGGTACTCAGATACGCAGTATTTT	CASSVARYSDTQYF
TRBJ2-5	-	many	TRBV11-2	TGTGCCAGCAGCTCGACAGCGTACCAAGAGACCCAGTACTTC	CASSSTAYQETQYF